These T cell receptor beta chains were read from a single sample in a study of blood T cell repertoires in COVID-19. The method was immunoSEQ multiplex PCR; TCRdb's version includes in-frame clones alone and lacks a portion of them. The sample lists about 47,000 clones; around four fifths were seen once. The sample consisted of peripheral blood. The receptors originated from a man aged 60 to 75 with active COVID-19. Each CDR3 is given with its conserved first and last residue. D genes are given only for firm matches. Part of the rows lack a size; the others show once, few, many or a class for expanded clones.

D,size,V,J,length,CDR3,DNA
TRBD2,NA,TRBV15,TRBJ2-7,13,CATSRGLAAEQYF,TGTGCCACCAGCAGAGGCCTAGCGGCGGAGCAGTACTTC
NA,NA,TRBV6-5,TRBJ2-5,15,CASSYGGGGAKTQYF,TGTGCCAGCAGTTACGGAGGAGGGGGCGCGAAGACCCAGTACTTC
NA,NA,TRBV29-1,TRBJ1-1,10,CSVTQGRAFF,TGCAGCGTTACCCAGGGTCGAGCTTTCTTT
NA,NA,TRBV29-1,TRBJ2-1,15,CSVKTGRGIYNEQFF,TGCAGCGTCAAAACAGGGAGGGGGATCTACAATGAGCAGTTCTTC
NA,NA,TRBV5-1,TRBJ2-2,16,CASSSGRKGNTGELFF,TGCGCCAGCAGCAGTGGGAGGAAGGGAAACACCGGGGAGCTGTTTTTT
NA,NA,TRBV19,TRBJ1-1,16,CASSIRFRGTNTEAFF,TGTGCCAGTAGTATAAGGTTTCGGGGGACGAACACTGAAGCTTTCTTT
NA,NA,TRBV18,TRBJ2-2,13,CASSPAGTGELFF,TGTGCCAGCTCACCGGCGGGAACCGGGGAGCTGTTTTTT
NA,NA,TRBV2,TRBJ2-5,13,CASRGTPVETQYF,TGTGCCAGCAGGGGGACTCCGGTGGAGACCCAGTACTTC
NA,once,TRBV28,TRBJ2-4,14,CASRRQGGKNIQYF,TGTGCCAGCAGGAGACAGGGAGGCAAAAACATTCAGTACTTC
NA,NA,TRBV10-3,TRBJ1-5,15,CAISGTSGAHQPQHF,TGTGCCATCAGTGGGACCTCAGGGGCCCATCAGCCCCAGCATTTT
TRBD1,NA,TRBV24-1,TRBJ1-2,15,CATSARDRGNNGYTF,TGTGCCACCAGTGCCCGGGACAGGGGGAATAATGGCTACACCTTC
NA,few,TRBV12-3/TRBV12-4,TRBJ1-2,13,CASSPDIYYGYTF,TGTGCCAGCAGCCCTGACATTTACTATGGCTACACCTTC
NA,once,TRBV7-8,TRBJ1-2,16,CASSLGLWATNYGYTF,TGTGCCAGCAGCTTGGGGCTATGGGCTACCAACTATGGCTACACCTTC
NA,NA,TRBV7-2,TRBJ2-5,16,CASSLALGGGAETQYF,TGTGCCAGCAGCTTAGCGCTAGGTGGCGGCGCAGAGACCCAGTACTTC
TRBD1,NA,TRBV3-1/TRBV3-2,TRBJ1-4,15,CASSQVDRVNEKLFF,TGTGCCAGCAGCCAAGTAGACAGGGTCAATGAAAAACTGTTTTTT
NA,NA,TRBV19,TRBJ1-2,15,CASTSAGITPDGYTF,TGTGCCAGTACCTCCGCCGGTATAACGCCCGATGGCTACACCTTC
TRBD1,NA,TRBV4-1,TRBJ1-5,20,CASSQGPTGVTSPGNQPQHF,TGCGCCAGCAGCCAAGGCCCCACAGGGGTTACGTCTCCGGGCAATCAGCCCCAGCATTTT
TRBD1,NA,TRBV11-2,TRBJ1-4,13,CASRRGQYEKLFF,TGTGCCAGCAGAAGGGGGCAGTATGAAAAACTGTTTTTT
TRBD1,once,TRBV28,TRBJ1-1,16,CASRTAGGEGGTEAFF,TGTGCCAGCAGGACTGCAGGGGGCGAGGGTGGCACTGAAGCTTTCTTT
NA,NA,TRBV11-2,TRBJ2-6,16,CASSPVEGAGANVLTF,TGTGCCAGCAGCCCGGTTGAGGGGGCTGGGGCCAACGTCCTGACTTTC
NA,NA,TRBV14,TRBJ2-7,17,CASSQERGGLQTYEQYF,TGTGCCAGCAGCCAAGAGAGGGGGGGACTCCAAACCTACGAGCAGTACTTC
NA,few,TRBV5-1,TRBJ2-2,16,CASSLGQFGNTGELFF,TGCGCCAGCAGCTTGGGACAGTTCGGGAACACCGGGGAGCTGTTTTTT
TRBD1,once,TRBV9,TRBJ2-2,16,CASSVGTAPRLGELFF,TGTGCCAGCAGCGTCGGGACAGCCCCTCGACTGGGGGAGCTGTTTTTT
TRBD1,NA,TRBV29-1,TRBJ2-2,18,CSATTLGSGTGRSGELFF,TGCAGCGCTACCACCTTGGGCTCCGGGACAGGGAGGTCCGGGGAGCTGTTTTTT
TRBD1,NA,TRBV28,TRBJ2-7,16,CASIPSEGAKSYEQYF,TGTGCCAGCATCCCTTCAGAGGGGGCGAAATCCTACGAGCAGTACTTC
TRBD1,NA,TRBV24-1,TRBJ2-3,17,CATSDPGQGGLTDTQYF,TGTGCCACCAGTGACCCTGGACAGGGGGGGCTCACAGATACGCAGTATTTT
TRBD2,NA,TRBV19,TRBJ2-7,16,CASSIGTSGATYEQYF,TGTGCCAGTAGTATTGGCACTAGCGGAGCTACCTACGAGCAGTACTTC
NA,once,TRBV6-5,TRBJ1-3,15,CASSREGGSGNTIYF,TGTGCCAGCAGCAGGGAAGGCGGCTCTGGAAACACCATATATTTT
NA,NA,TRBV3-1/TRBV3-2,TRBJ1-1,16,CASSQDSDSRGTEAFF,TGTGCCAGCAGCCAAGACTCGGACAGTCGCGGCACTGAAGCTTTCTTT
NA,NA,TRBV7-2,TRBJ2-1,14,CASSKGLGYNEQFF,TGTGCCAGCAGCAAGGGGTTAGGCTACAATGAGCAGTTCTTC
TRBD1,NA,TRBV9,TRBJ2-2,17,CASSAFLGTVNTGELFF,TGTGCCAGCAGCGCATTTTTGGGGACAGTGAACACCGGGGAGCTGTTTTTT
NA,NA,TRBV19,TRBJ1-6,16,CASSIRRSSYNSPLHF,TGTGCCAGTAGTATTAGACGGAGCTCCTATAATTCACCCCTCCACTTT
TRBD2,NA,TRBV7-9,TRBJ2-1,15,CASSPSGGEYNEQFF,TGTGCCAGCAGCCCAAGCGGGGGGGAGTACAATGAGCAGTTCTTC
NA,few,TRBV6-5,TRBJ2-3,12,CASSPQSATQYF,TGTGCCAGCAGTCCACAGTCAGCTACGCAGTATTTT
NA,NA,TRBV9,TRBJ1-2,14,CASRQGIGTYGYTF,TGTGCCAGCAGGCAGGGGATCGGAACCTATGGCTACACCTTC
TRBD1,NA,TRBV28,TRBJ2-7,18,CARGPSLRYRGDSYEQYF,TGTGCCAGGGGGCCCTCTCTGCGGTACAGGGGTGACTCCTACGAGCAGTACTTC
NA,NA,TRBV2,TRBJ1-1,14,CASSAQGRNTEAFF,TGTGCCAGCAGTGCCCAGGGAAGGAACACTGAAGCTTTCTTT
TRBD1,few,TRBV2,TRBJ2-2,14,CASRGTGLSGELFF,TGTGCCAGCAGAGGGACAGGGTTAAGCGGGGAGCTGTTTTTT
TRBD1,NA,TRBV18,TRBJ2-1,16,CASSPPRTGDYNEQFF,TGTGCCAGCTCACCCCCGAGGACAGGTGATTACAATGAGCAGTTCTTC
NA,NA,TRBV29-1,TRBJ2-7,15,CSVEDPGSNIYEQYF,TGCAGCGTTGAAGATCCGGGAAGTAATATCTACGAGCAGTACTTC
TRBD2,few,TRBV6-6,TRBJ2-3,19,CASSRRRLAGGTSTDTQYF,TGTGCCAGCAGTCGTCGGCGTCTAGCGGGGGGCACTAGCACAGATACGCAGTATTTT
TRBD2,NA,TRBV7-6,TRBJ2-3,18,CASSLRSLAGGHTDTQYF,TGTGCCAGCAGCTTACGGTCATTAGCGGGAGGCCACACAGATACGCAGTATTTT
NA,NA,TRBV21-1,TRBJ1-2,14,CASSAPGQGKGYTF,TGTGCCAGCAGCGCCCCGGGACAGGGTAAAGGCTACACCTTC
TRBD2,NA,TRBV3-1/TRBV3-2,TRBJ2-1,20,CASSQAGLAGGPRSYNEQFF,TGTGCCAGCAGCCAAGCGGGACTAGCGGGGGGACCTAGGTCCTACAATGAGCAGTTCTTC
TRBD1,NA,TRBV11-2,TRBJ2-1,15,CASSVGTGTSNEQFF,TGTGCCAGCAGCGTCGGGACAGGCACATCCAATGAGCAGTTCTTC
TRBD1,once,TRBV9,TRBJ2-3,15,CASSGQGPFLDTQYF,TGTGCCAGCAGCGGACAGGGTCCTTTTTTAGATACGCAGTATTTT
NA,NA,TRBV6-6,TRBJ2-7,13,CASSYANAYEQYF,TGTGCCAGCAGTTACGCTAATGCCTACGAGCAGTACTTC
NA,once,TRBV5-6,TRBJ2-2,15,CASSQGGPLTGELFF,TGTGCCAGCAGCCAGGGGGGACCGCTCACCGGGGAGCTGTTTTTT
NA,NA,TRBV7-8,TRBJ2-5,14,CASSLEAGVETQYF,TGTGCCAGCAGCTTAGAGGCAGGGGTAGAGACCCAGTACTTC
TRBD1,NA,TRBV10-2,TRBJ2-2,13,CASSLGQGGELFF,TGCGCCAGCAGCCTCGGACAGGGCGGGGAGCTGTTTTTT
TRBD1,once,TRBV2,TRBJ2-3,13,CAVQTGSTDTQYF,TGTGCCGTTCAGACAGGGAGCACAGATACGCAGTATTTT